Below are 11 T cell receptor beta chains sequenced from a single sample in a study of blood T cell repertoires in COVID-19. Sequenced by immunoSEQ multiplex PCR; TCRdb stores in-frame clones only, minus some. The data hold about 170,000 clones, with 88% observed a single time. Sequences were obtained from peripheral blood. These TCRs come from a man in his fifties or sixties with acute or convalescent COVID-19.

The CDR3: CASSLSLAGAEQYV. CDR3 nucleotides: TGTGCCAGCAGCTTGTCTCTAGCGGGAGCGGAGCAGTACGTC. The V gene is TRBV7-8, the J gene TRBJ2-7; 10 nucleotides align to TRBD2. The CDR3 is 14 residues long. Germline-derived CDR1 and CDR2 are SGHVS and FQNEAQ. V gave up 3 bases and J gave up 7 bases; unmatched junction bases: 6.

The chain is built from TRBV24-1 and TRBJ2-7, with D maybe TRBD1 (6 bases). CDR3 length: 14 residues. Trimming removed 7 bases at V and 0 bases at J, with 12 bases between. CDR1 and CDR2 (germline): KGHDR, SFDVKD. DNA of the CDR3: TGTGCCACCAGCAGGGGAGTAGGCTCCTACGAGCAGTACTTC. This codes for CATSRGVGSYEQYF.

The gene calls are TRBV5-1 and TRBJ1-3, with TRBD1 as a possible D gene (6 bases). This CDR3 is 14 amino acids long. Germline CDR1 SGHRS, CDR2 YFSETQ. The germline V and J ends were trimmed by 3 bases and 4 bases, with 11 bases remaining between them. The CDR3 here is CASSSPGQGNTIYF. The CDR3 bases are TGCGCCAGCAGCTCCCCGGGACAAGGAAACACCATATATTTT.

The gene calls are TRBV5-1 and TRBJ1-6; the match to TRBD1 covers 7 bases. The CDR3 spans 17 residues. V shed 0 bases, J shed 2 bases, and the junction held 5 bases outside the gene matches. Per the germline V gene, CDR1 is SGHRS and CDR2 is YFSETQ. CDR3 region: CASSLDPGTAYNSPLHF. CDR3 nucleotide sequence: TGCGCCAGCAGCTTGGACCCCGGGACAGCCTATAATTCACCCCTCCACTTT.

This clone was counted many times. The CDR3 spells CASSFRREQYF. The CDR3 DNA reads as TGTGCCAGCAGCTTTAGGCGGGAGCAGTACTTC. The V call is TRBV5-6, the J call TRBJ2-7; D gene uncertain. Germline assignment: CDR1 SGHDT and CDR2 YYEEEE. The CDR3 length is 11 residues. V lost 2 bases to trimming and J lost 7 bases, with 7 bases between them.

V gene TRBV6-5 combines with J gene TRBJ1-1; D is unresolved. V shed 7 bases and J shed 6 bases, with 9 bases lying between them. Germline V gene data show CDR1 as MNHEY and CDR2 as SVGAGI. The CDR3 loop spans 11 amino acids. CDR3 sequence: CASTGIAEAFF. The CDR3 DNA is TGTGCCAGCACAGGCATCGCTGAAGCTTTCTTT.

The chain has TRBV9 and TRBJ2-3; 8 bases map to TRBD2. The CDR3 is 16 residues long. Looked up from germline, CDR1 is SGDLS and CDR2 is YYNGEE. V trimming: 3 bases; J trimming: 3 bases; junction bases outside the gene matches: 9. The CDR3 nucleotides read TGTGCCAGCAGCGCCTCTTACGGGGGGGTTACAGATACGCAGTATTTT. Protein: CASSASYGGVTDTQYF.

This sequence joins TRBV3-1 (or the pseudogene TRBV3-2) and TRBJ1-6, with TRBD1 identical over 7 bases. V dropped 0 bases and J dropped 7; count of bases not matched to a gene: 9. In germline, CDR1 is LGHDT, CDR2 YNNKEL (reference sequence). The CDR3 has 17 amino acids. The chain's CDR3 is CASSQDHRGRLNSPLHF. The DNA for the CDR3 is TGTGCCAGCAGCCAAGATCACAGGGGAAGATTAAATTCACCCCTCCACTTT.

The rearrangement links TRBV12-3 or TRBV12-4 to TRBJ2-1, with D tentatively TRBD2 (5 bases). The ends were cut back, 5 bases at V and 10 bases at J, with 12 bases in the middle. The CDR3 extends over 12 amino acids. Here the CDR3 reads CASSTDGVEQFF. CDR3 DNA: TGTGCCAGCAGTACGGACGGGGTAGAGCAGTTCTTC.

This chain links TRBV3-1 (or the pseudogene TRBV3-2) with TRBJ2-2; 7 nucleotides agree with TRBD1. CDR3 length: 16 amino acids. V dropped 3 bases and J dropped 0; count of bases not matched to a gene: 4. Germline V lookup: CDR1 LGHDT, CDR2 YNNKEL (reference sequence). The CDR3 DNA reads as TGTGCCAGCAGCCACGACGGGACAGCGAACACCGGGGAGCTGTTTTTT. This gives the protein CASSHDGTANTGELFF.

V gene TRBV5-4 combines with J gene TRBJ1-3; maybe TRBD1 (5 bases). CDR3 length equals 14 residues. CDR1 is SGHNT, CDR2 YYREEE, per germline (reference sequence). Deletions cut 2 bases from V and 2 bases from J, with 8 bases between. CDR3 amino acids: CASSFDRTGNTIYF. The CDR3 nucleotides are TGTGCCAGCAGCTTCGACAGAACTGGAAACACCATATATTTT.